What follows is one T cell receptor (beta chain) and its context. The data stem from a study of blood T cell repertoires in COVID-19. Overall study context: Collection of acute and convalescent COVID-19 samples took place in the United States, Italy and Spain.

V was clipped by 4 bases and J by 0 bases; unmatched bases: 15. Germline CDR1 SGHAT, CDR2 FQNNGV. This CDR3 has 19 amino acids. Authors' methods: Estimates of nucleated cell counts were drawn from the amplification of reference gene primers. Using immunoSEQ multiplex PCR, the repertoire was profiled, and TCRdb retains in-frame clones only, with some absent. Clonal size and the V and J genes are those of that table, whereas D and trimming came from the DNA. The sample includes approximately 280,000 clones, more than 75% of them seen just once. The sequenced sample was peripheral blood. The J gene is TRBJ2-1, the V gene TRBV11-2, with 7 bases that match TRBD2. The sequence derives from a woman in her thirties who had recovered from COVID-19. CDR3 region: CASSYNVRLADFSYNEQFF. The CDR3 nucleotides read TGTGCCAGCAGCTACAATGTCCGTCTAGCGGACTTCTCCTACAATGAGCAGTTCTTC. The entire variable domain, with the rest obtained from reference TRBV11-2 and TRBJ2-1, is as follows: EAGVAQSPRYKIIEKRQSVAFWCNPISGHATLYWYQQILGQGPKLLIQFQNNGVVDDSQLPKDRFSAERLKGVDSTLKIQPAKLEDSAVYLCASSYNVRLADFSYNEQFFGPGTRLTVL.